Each of the 5 T cell receptor beta chains below was sequenced from the same sample in a study of shared clonotypes between healthy human individuals (dated by TCRdb to 2020 to 2022). CD8 naive samples were CD45RO-negative cells positively selected for CCR7, giving a CD45RA+CCR7+ population that excluded TemRA cells. Receptor amplification or capture employed the immunoSEQ multiplex PCR assay. Imported from immuneACCESS, the table was reduced by TCRdb to in-frame sequences with V and J called. These copies leave out some clones; in studies compared against another copy, an unresolved V gene accounts for under half, and the cause of the remainder is not known. Within this sample are some 800,000 clones, with almost 95% of them counted one time only. The ten most abundant clones make up approximately 25% of the sample. Sequenced material: naive CD8+ T cells sorted from blood. Interpreted using the paper, the cell subset or site label stands for: CD45RA+CCR7+. The receptors shown here come from a man aged 30-40 years in good health.

The chain couples TRBV19 to TRBJ2-5; no firm D call. V shed 2 bases and J shed 2 bases, with 12 bases lying between them. There are 15 residues in the CDR3. CDR1 and CDR2 from the germline V gene are LNHDA and SQIVND (reference sequence). The CDR3 loop is CASSIWLVGQETQYF. The CDR3 DNA reads TGTGCCAGTAGTATATGGTTAGTAGGGCAAGAGACCCAGTACTTC.

This chain connects TRBV11-2 to TRBJ2-5, with D maybe TRBD2 (6 bases). There are 15 residues in the CDR3. V lost 5 bases and J lost 2, with 15 bases in between. Germline-derived CDR1 and CDR2 are SGHAT and FQNNGV. CDR3 sequence reads: CASSPYGGRQETQYF. CDR3 DNA: TGTGCCAGCAGCCCGTACGGGGGAAGGCAAGAGACCCAGTACTTC. The entire variable domain, with the rest obtained from reference TRBV11-2 and TRBJ2-5, is as follows: EAGVAQSPRYKIIEKRQSVAFWCNPISGHATLYWYQQILGQGPKLLIQFQNNGVVDDSQLPKDRFSAERLKGVDSTLKIQPAKLEDSAVYLCASSPYGGRQETQYFGPGTRLLVL.

V gene TRBV10-3 combines with J gene TRBJ2-2, with a weak D call TRBD2 (6 bases). From germline, CDR1 is ENHRY and CDR2 SYGVKD. The V end was cut by 0 bases, the J end by 1 base, with 12 bases between. The CDR3 has 17 residues. For the CDR3, the DNA is TGTGCCATCAGTGAGTCGGGATTAGCGGAGAACACCGGGGAGCTGTTTTTT. Its protein is CAISESGLAENTGELFF.

The chain couples TRBV7-8 to TRBJ2-7, with a possible D match to TRBD1 (5 bases). From germline, CDR1 is SGHVS and CDR2 FQNEAQ. The CDR3 totals 15 residues. The ends were cut back, 1 base at V and 4 bases at J, with 14 bases in the middle. The CDR3 spells CASSLEEGAIYEQYF. CDR3 sequence (DNA): TGTGCCAGCAGCTTAGAGGAAGGGGCTATTTACGAGCAGTACTTC.

This clone was seen many times. This CDR3 is also generated by other DNA sequences in the sample. The rearrangement uses TRBV9 and TRBJ2-3, with D perhaps assigned TRBD1 or TRBD2 (5 bases each). V gave up 0 bases and J gave up 0 bases, with 8 bases separating them. Germline V CDR1 and CDR2: SGDLS, YYNGEE. The CDR3 loop spans 15 amino acids. The CDR3 nucleotides are TGTGCCAGCAGCGTAGAGTGGGGGAGCACAGATACGCAGTATTTT. Translating it yields CASSVEWGSTDTQYF.